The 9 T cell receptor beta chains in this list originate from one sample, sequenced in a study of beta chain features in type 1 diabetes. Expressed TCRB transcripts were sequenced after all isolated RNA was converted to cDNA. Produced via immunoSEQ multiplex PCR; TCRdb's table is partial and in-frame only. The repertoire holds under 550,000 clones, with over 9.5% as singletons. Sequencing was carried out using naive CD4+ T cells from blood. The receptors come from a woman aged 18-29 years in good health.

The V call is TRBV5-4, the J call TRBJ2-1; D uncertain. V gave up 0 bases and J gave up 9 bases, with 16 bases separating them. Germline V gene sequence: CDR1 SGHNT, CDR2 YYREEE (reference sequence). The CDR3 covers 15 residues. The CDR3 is CASSLGGPLSGEQFF. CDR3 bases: TGTGCCAGCAGCTTGGGTGGTCCACTATCCGGTGAGCAGTTCTTC.

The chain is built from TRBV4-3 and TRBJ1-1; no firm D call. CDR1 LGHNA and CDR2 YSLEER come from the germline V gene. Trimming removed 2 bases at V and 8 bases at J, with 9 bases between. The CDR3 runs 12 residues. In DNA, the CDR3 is TGCGCCAGCAGCCAAAGATCGGAAGAAGCTTTCTTT. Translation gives CASSQRSEEAFF.

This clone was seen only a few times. Written as DNA, the CDR3 is TGTGCCAGCAGCGCCCAACAGGGTATCAACGGCTACACCTTC. Amino acid sequence: CASSAQQGINGYTF. V and J are TRBV9 and TRBJ1-2, with D perhaps matching TRBD1 (6 bases). The germline V and J ends were trimmed by 3 bases and 8 bases, with 17 bases remaining between them. CDR1 is SGDLS and CDR2 is YYNGEE in the germline V gene. The CDR3 spans 14 residues. The full variable domain, in which reference TRBV9 and TRBJ1-2 provide the parts outside the CDR3, is DSGVTQTPKHLITATGQRVTLRCSPRSGDLSVYWYQQSLDQGLQFLIQYYNGEERAKGNILERFSAQQFPDLHSELNLSSLELGDSALYFCASSAQQGINGYTFGSGTRLTVV.

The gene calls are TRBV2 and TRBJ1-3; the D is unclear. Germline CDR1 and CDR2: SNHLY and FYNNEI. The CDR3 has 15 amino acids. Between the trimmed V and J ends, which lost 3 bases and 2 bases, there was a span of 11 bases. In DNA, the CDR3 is TGTGCCAGCAGTGAGGGCCGCCAGCCTGGAAACACCATATATTTT. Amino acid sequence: CASSEGRQPGNTIYF.

Here the CDR3 reads CASTQAGIRPQHF. The CDR3 DNA is TGTGCCAGCACCCAGGCGGGTATTCGGCCCCAGCATTTT. The rearrangement links TRBV6-5 to TRBJ1-5; D is ambiguous. The CDR3 length is 13 residues. With 7 bases removed from V and 9 bases from J, the gap between germline ends came to 16 bases. Germline CDR1 is MNHEY and CDR2 is SVGAGI.

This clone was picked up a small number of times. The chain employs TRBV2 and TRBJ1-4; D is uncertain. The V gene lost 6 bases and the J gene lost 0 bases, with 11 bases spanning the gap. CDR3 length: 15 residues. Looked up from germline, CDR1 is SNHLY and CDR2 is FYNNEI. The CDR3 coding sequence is TGTGCCAGCAGCCTCGACGGCGCAACTAATGAAAAACTGTTTTTT. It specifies CASSLDGATNEKLFF.

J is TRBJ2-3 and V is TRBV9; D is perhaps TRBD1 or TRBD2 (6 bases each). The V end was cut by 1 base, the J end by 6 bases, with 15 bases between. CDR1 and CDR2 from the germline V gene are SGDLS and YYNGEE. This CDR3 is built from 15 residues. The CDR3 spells CASSVTSPQGDTQYF. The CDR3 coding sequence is TGTGCCAGCAGCGTAACTAGCCCCCAGGGGGATACGCAGTATTTT.

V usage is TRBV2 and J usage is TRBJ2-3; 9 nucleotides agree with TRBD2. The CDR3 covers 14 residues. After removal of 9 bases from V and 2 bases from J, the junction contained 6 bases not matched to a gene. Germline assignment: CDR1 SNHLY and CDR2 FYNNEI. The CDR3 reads CASCSSGVTDTQYF. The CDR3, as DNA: TGTGCCAGTTGTTCTAGCGGGGTCACAGATACGCAGTATTTT.

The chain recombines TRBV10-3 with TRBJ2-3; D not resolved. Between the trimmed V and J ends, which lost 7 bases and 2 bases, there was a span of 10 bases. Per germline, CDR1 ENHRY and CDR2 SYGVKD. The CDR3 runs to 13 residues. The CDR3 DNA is TGTGCCATCAAAAAGTTCGACACAGATACGCAGTATTTT. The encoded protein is CAIKKFDTDTQYF.